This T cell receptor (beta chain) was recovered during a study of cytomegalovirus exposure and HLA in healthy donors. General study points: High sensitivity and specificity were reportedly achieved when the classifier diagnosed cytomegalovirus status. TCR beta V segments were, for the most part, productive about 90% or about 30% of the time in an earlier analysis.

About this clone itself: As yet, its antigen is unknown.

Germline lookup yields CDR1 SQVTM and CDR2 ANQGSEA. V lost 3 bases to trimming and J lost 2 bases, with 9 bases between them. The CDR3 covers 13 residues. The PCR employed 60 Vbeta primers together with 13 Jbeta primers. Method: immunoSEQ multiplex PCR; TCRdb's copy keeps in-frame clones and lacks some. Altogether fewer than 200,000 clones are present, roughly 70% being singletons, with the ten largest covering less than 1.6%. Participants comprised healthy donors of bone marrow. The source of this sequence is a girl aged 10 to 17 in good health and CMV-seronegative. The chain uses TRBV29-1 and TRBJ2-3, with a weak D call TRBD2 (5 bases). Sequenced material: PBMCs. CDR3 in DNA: TGCAGCGTTGATAGTCGGGACACAGATACGCAGTATTTT. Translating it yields CSVDSRDTDTQYF.